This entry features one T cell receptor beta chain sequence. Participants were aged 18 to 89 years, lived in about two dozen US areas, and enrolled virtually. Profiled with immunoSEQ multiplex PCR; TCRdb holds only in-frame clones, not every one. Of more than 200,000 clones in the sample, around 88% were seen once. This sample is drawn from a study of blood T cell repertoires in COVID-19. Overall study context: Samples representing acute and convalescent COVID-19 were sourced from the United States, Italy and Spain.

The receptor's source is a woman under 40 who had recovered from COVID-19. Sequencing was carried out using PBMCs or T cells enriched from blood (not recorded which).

The chain's CDR3 is CASSVPSKGGKYGYTF. The CDR3 DNA sequence: TGTGCCAGCAGCGTACCCTCTAAAGGAGGGAAATATGGCTACACCTTC. The V call is TRBV9, the J call TRBJ1-2; unclear D gene. Germline loops: CDR1 SGDLS, CDR2 YYNGEE. V lost 1 base and J lost 5, with 18 bases in between. This CDR3 region has 16 residues.